What follows describes a single T cell receptor (beta chain). This clonotype was observed many times. This clone's antigen is unknown. No qualities accompany the bases; no much larger clone lies one base away. Library preparation employed PCR. Sequencing relied on an Illumina HiSeq 2500. Molecular barcoding was employed in the preparation of TCR libraries, with unique molecular identifiers being used to normalize TCRbeta repertoire quantification. The public reads were run again by TCRdb, first through fastp at Q25 and then through MiXCR, and only productive beta chains were kept. Rows with a matching CDR3 protein are joined into one entry that keeps the most common DNA and genes. The sample data list a few hundred thousand distinct CDR3 sequences, and 9.5% to 13% of these were observed just once. Around 20% of the sample belongs to the ten largest clones. Based on the germline V gene, the CDR1 and CDR2 sequences are SGHRS and YFSETQ. After removal of 0 bases from V and 6 bases from J, the junction retains 8 bases not matched to a gene. The cysteine opens and the phenylalanine closes a CDR3 of 15 amino acids. The sequence is cut down to CDR3 DNA, 45 bases in frame from base 1.

The data stem from a study of T-cell reconstitution after alpha-beta-depleted transplantation in children (dated by TCRdb to the mid-2010s). General notes on the study: The study quantitatively tracked T-cell immune reconstitution after TCRalphabeta/CD19-depleted allogeneic hematopoietic cell transplantation in children using TCR repertoire profiling.

This specimen's treatment or condition label, per the study, means: allogeneic hematopoietic cell transplantation with graft depleted of TCRalphabeta T cells and CD19 B cells. Transplant recipients were children who received TCRalphabeta/CD19-depleted allogeneic hematopoietic cell grafts. Summary of the overall study and its limitations: In some patients, high TCRbeta diversity at day 60 was attributed to recipient T cells and intrathymic progenitors that had survived conditioning. Apparently early alphabetaT-cell count recovery about two months after transplant reportedly relied on only several hundred rapidly expanded clones derived from non-depleted graft cells. The frequencies of hyperexpanded clones fell over the following months, and after one year, T-cell counts and TCRbeta diversity were mostly attributed to newly produced T cells.

The chain is assembled from TRBV5-1 and TRBJ2-5; 7 of the junction bases match TRBD2. The clonotype comes from a male patient aged 2-10 years who had a stem cell transplant for chronic granulomatous disease, so the T cells may come from the graft donor. The sequencing here drew on peripheral blood, taken 180 days after TCRalphabeta/CD19-depleted stem cell transplant. The DNA is as follows: TGCGCCAGCAGCTTGGGCGGGAGCGTCGGAAAGACCCAGTACTTC. Protein translation: CASSLGGSVGKTQYF.